This T cell receptor (beta chain) was sequenced for a study of cytomegalovirus exposure and HLA in healthy donors. Whole-study context: Early released data had 65 million to 100 million unique TCRs, all coming from HLA-typed donors. There were several hundred genotyped donors. Of these, about 81% fell in the genetic ancestry cluster associated with self-reported Caucasian donors.

CDR3 length: 16 residues. Germline V gene sequence: CDR1 GTSNPN, CDR2 SVGIG (reference sequence). Germline trimming cut 0 bases from V and 2 bases from J; bases unmatched to any gene: 9. Primers for the PCR totalled 60 Vbeta and 13 Jbeta. Some clones are missing from TCRdb's copy, which holds only in-frame ones; the method was immunoSEQ multiplex PCR. The sample includes about 64,000 clones, roughly 80% of them seen just once. Overall study results and limits: One variant, a missense change in DCLRE1C, was linked in a later analysis to TCR beta V- and J-gene trimming.

On this clone: Its antigen is as yet unknown.

The receptor's source is a male donor in good health and CMV-seropositive. The chain recombines TRBV30 with TRBJ2-7, with 8 positions matching TRBD2. Sample: PBMCs. The CDR3: CAWSVPGLVPPYEQYF. The CDR3 region has the DNA TGTGCCTGGAGTGTACCGGGACTAGTCCCCCCCTACGAGCAGTACTTC.